This T cell receptor beta chain was observed in a study of OX40 agonist ivuxolimab in advanced cancers. About the research overall: Intravenous ivuxolimab at 0.01 to 10 mg/kg was given to patients every 2 weeks.

V was shortened by 5 bases and J by 2 bases, with 16 bases between the two germline ends. The CDR3 is made up of 15 amino acids. CDR1 is MDHEN, CDR2 SYDVKM, per germline. Using immunoSEQ multiplex PCR, the repertoire was profiled, and TCRdb retains in-frame clones only, with some absent. The table shows under 35,000 clones, with around 87% occurring only once. Patients who had autoimmune disease history or got systemic immunosuppression were left out. The sequences come from CD4+ or CD8+ T cells sorted from blood, collected in a trial of the OX40 agonist ivuxolimab. This clonotype originated in an adult with an advanced solid tumor such as melanoma, head and neck, liver or kidney cancer. This chain uses TRBV28 with TRBJ2-7, with D possibly TRBD2 on 6 matching bases. CDR3 DNA: TGTGCCAGCAGTCCGTTCCCGCGGGGAGCCTACGAGCAGTACTTC. Its translation is CASSPFPRGAYEQYF.